A single sample gave rise to the 2 T cell receptor beta chains below, sequenced in a study of blood T cell repertoires in COVID-19. Repertoires were generated with immunoSEQ multiplex PCR, while TCRdb's copy carries only in-frame clones and drops some. This sample has about 98,000 clones, with over 65% found just once. Sequencing used peripheral blood. These receptors all come from a human donor in a cohort sampled during active COVID-19.

A single count supports this clone. J is TRBJ1-1 and V is TRBV10-2, with 7 positions matching TRBD1. The germline gives CDR1 WSHSY, CDR2 SAAADI. The V gene end was trimmed by 6 bases and the J gene end by 11 bases; junction bases not matched to a gene: 12. This CDR3 has 13 residues. This chain's CDR3 is CASSLTGTSGAFF. The CDR3 bases are TGCGCCAGCAGCCTGACAGGGACGTCGGGGGCTTTCTTT.

Concerning this clone: This CDR3 is also generated by other DNA sequences in the sample. The chain uses TRBV7-2 and TRBJ2-3, with D perhaps matching TRBD2 (6 bases). The CDR3 runs 15 residues. Trimming stripped 2 bases from V and 0 bases from J, with 9 bases between. Germline V lookup: CDR1 SGHTA, CDR2 FQGNSA. CDR3 loop: CASSLRRGSTDTQYF. In DNA, the CDR3 is TGTGCCAGCAGCTTAAGACGGGGGAGCACAGATACGCAGTATTTT. The variable domain in full, with the rest retrieved from reference TRBV7-2 and TRBJ2-3, is GAGVSQSPSNKVTEKGKDVELRCDPISGHTALYWYRQSLGQGLEFLIYFQGNSAPDKSGLPSDRFSAERTGGSVSTLTIQRTQQEDSAVYLCASSLRRGSTDTQYFGPGTRLTVL.